Listed below are T cell receptor beta chains from one sample, sequenced in a study of OX40 agonist ivuxolimab in advanced cancers. TCRdb's copy holds only in-frame clones and misses some; the assay was immunoSEQ multiplex PCR. Among roughly 18,000 clones listed, 70% to 90% were seen once. Here the sequenced sample was CD4+ or CD8+ T cells sorted from blood, taken in a trial of the OX40 agonist ivuxolimab. Receptors originate from an adult with an advanced solid tumor such as melanoma, head and neck, liver or kidney cancer. Both conserved end residues are part of each CDR3. Fields, in order: J gene, D gene, clone size, CDR3 length, V gene, CDR3 DNA, CDR3 protein. The D gene is left open where the match is weak. The size field is filled for only some rows; it gives once, few, many or a size class.

J gene: TRBJ2-7
D gene: .
clone size: .
CDR3 length: 16
V gene: TRBV2
CDR3 DNA: TGTGCCAGCAGTGAAGTAAGGAAAACCTATACCTACGAGCAGTACTTC
CDR3 protein: CASSEVRKTYTYEQYF

J gene: TRBJ2-2
D gene: .
clone size: .
CDR3 length: 17
V gene: TRBV4-1
CDR3 DNA: TGCGCCAGCAGCCAGACCACAGGGGGAGGGCTCGCCGGGGAGCTGTTTTTT
CDR3 protein: CASSQTTGGGLAGELFF

J gene: TRBJ2-7
D gene: .
clone size: .
CDR3 length: 14
V gene: TRBV7-9
CDR3 DNA: TGTGCCAGCAGCTTAGGACCCCCCGGCTCCGGGCAGTACTTC
CDR3 protein: CASSLGPPGSGQYF

J gene: TRBJ2-7
D gene: .
clone size: .
CDR3 length: 15
V gene: TRBV28
CDR3 DNA: TGTGCCAGCAGTTTAGGGCAGTTGAGCTCCTACGAGCAGTACTTC
CDR3 protein: CASSLGQLSSYEQYF

J gene: TRBJ2-5
D gene: TRBD2
clone size: .
CDR3 length: 16
V gene: TRBV7-9
CDR3 DNA: TGTGCCAGCAGCGACGGACTAGCGGGATTCCAAGAGACCCAGTACTTC
CDR3 protein: CASSDGLAGFQETQYF

J gene: TRBJ2-1
D gene: .
clone size: .
CDR3 length: 13
V gene: TRBV4-1
CDR3 DNA: TGCGCCAGCAGCCAAGTCACGGGCCATGAGCAGTTCTTC
CDR3 protein: CASSQVTGHEQFF

J gene: TRBJ2-1
D gene: .
clone size: .
CDR3 length: 15
V gene: TRBV7-2
CDR3 DNA: TGTGCCAGCAGCTTCGACTTGAGCTCCTACAATGAGCAGTTCTTC
CDR3 protein: CASSFDLSSYNEQFF

J gene: TRBJ2-1
D gene: .
clone size: .
CDR3 length: 12
V gene: TRBV5-1
CDR3 DNA: TGCGCCAGCAGCCTGGCCGTCTATGAGCAGTTCTTC
CDR3 protein: CASSLAVYEQFF

J gene: TRBJ2-3
D gene: TRBD1
clone size: .
CDR3 length: 15
V gene: TRBV10-3
CDR3 DNA: TGTGCCATCAGTGAAAGGACAGGGGAGACAGATACGCAGTATTTT
CDR3 protein: CAISERTGETDTQYF

J gene: TRBJ2-1
D gene: .
clone size: .
CDR3 length: 14
V gene: TRBV15
CDR3 DNA: TGTGCCACCAGCAGAGACAGGAACTACAATGAGCAGTTCTTC
CDR3 protein: CATSRDRNYNEQFF

J gene: TRBJ2-7
D gene: .
clone size: .
CDR3 length: 16
V gene: TRBV5-5
CDR3 DNA: TGTGCCAGCAGCGACCGCGCGGACGGGATTGAGTACGAGCAGTACTTC
CDR3 protein: CASSDRADGIEYEQYF

J gene: TRBJ2-5
D gene: .
clone size: .
CDR3 length: 16
V gene: TRBV15
CDR3 DNA: TGTGCCACCAGCAGAGAGGGACAAGACAGAATGGAAACCCAGTACTTC
CDR3 protein: CATSREGQDRMETQYF

J gene: TRBJ2-3
D gene: TRBD2
clone size: large
CDR3 length: 15
V gene: TRBV19
CDR3 DNA: TGTGCCAGTAGTATAACTAGCGGGCCGCTAGATACGCAGTATTTT
CDR3 protein: CASSITSGPLDTQYF

J gene: TRBJ2-7
D gene: .
clone size: .
CDR3 length: 15
V gene: TRBV5-1
CDR3 DNA: TGCGCCAGCAGCTTGGCGGGACTGGAGACCTACGAGCAGTACTTC
CDR3 protein: CASSLAGLETYEQYF

J gene: TRBJ2-1
D gene: .
clone size: .
CDR3 length: 13
V gene: TRBV28
CDR3 DNA: TGTGCCAGCAGTTATAGGGGTAACAATGAGCAGTTCTTC
CDR3 protein: CASSYRGNNEQFF

J gene: TRBJ2-7
D gene: .
clone size: .
CDR3 length: 14
V gene: TRBV27
CDR3 DNA: TGTGCCAGCGGGGGCAGCAGGCTCTCCTACGAGCAGTACTTC
CDR3 protein: CASGGSRLSYEQYF

J gene: TRBJ1-2
D gene: .
clone size: few
CDR3 length: 14
V gene: TRBV6-5
CDR3 DNA: TGTGCCAGCAGTGCGGGAGGTGGGGGCTATGGCTACACCTTC
CDR3 protein: CASSAGGGGYGYTF

J gene: TRBJ1-4
D gene: .
clone size: .
CDR3 length: 16
V gene: TRBV7-2
CDR3 DNA: TGTGCCAGCAGCTTAGGACTGGGTGCAACTAATGAAAAACTGTTTTTT
CDR3 protein: CASSLGLGATNEKLFF

J gene: TRBJ2-7
D gene: TRBD2
clone size: .
CDR3 length: 16
V gene: TRBV11-2
CDR3 DNA: TGTGCCAGCAGTCCCTCGCCTAGCGGGGGGGCCTACGAGCAGTACTTC
CDR3 protein: CASSPSPSGGAYEQYF

J gene: TRBJ2-7
D gene: TRBD2
clone size: .
CDR3 length: 15
V gene: TRBV27
CDR3 DNA: TGTGCCAGCAGGACGACGGGGTGGGGGGGATACGAGCAGTACTTC
CDR3 protein: CASRTTGWGGYEQYF

J gene: TRBJ2-7
D gene: .
clone size: .
CDR3 length: 15
V gene: TRBV19
CDR3 DNA: TGTGCCAGTAGTCCTGACAGGAGACTCTCCTACGAGCAGTACTTC
CDR3 protein: CASSPDRRLSYEQYF

J gene: TRBJ1-4
D gene: .
clone size: .
CDR3 length: 14
V gene: TRBV28
CDR3 DNA: TGTGCCAGCAGCCCAACAGGGACGCGAGAAAAACTGTTTTTT
CDR3 protein: CASSPTGTREKLFF

J gene: TRBJ2-1
D gene: TRBD1
clone size: .
CDR3 length: 16
V gene: TRBV30
CDR3 DNA: TGTGCCTGGAGTGTACAGGGACAGGTCATGTACAATGAGCAGTTCTTC
CDR3 protein: CAWSVQGQVMYNEQFF

J gene: TRBJ1-6
D gene: .
clone size: few
CDR3 length: 15
V gene: TRBV7-4
CDR3 DNA: TGTGCCAGCGCGCCGTGGGTGGGCAGGCGGTCCCCCCTCCACTTT
CDR3 protein: CASAPWVGRRSPLHF

J gene: TRBJ2-7
D gene: .
clone size: .
CDR3 length: 13
V gene: TRBV5-1
CDR3 DNA: TGCGCCAGCAGCTTGGAAGTAACCTACGAGCAGTACTTC
CDR3 protein: CASSLEVTYEQYF

J gene: TRBJ2-7
D gene: .
clone size: .
CDR3 length: 15
V gene: TRBV7-9
CDR3 DNA: TGTGCCAGCTCAGGGGAGGGGCCCAGGGCCTACGAGCAGTACTTC
CDR3 protein: CASSGEGPRAYEQYF

J gene: TRBJ2-7
D gene: .
clone size: .
CDR3 length: 14
V gene: TRBV5-1
CDR3 DNA: TGCGCCAGCAGCCCCAGCGGGCACTCCTACGAGCAGTACTTC
CDR3 protein: CASSPSGHSYEQYF

J gene: TRBJ1-1
D gene: .
clone size: .
CDR3 length: 12
V gene: TRBV29-1
CDR3 DNA: TGCAGCGTTGCCGGGGGCGGAATCGAAGCTTTCTTT
CDR3 protein: CSVAGGGIEAFF

J gene: TRBJ1-4
D gene: .
clone size: .
CDR3 length: 15
V gene: TRBV5-1
CDR3 DNA: TGCGCCAGCAGGCTCTTGGGGGGGCTAGGTGAAAAACTGTTTTTT
CDR3 protein: CASRLLGGLGEKLFF

J gene: TRBJ2-1
D gene: TRBD2
clone size: .
CDR3 length: 16
V gene: TRBV4-1
CDR3 DNA: TGCGCCAGCAGCCATCTAGCGGGAGGCCTCTACAATGAGCAGTTCTTC
CDR3 protein: CASSHLAGGLYNEQFF

J gene: TRBJ2-3
D gene: TRBD1
clone size: few
CDR3 length: 14
V gene: TRBV6-5
CDR3 DNA: TGTGCCAGCAGTGGGGGACAGGGATTAGATACGCAGTATTTT
CDR3 protein: CASSGGQGLDTQYF

J gene: TRBJ2-7
D gene: .
clone size: .
CDR3 length: 13
V gene: TRBV10-1
CDR3 DNA: TGCGCCAGCAGCCCCACAGGGTTCCACGAGCAGTACTTC
CDR3 protein: CASSPTGFHEQYF

J gene: TRBJ2-7
D gene: TRBD1
clone size: .
CDR3 length: 15
V gene: TRBV4-1
CDR3 DNA: TGCGCCAGCAGCCCCCGGGCAGGGGGTCCCTACGAGCAGTACTTC
CDR3 protein: CASSPRAGGPYEQYF

J gene: TRBJ2-7
D gene: TRBD2
clone size: .
CDR3 length: 14
V gene: TRBV28
CDR3 DNA: TGTGCCAGCAGTTTTGGGACTAGCATCTACGAGCAGTACTTC
CDR3 protein: CASSFGTSIYEQYF

J gene: TRBJ2-5
D gene: TRBD1
clone size: once
CDR3 length: 15
V gene: TRBV5-6
CDR3 DNA: TGTGCCAGCAGCTTGTGGGCTAGGGGGCCAGAGACCCAGTACTTC
CDR3 protein: CASSLWARGPETQYF

J gene: TRBJ1-2
D gene: .
clone size: .
CDR3 length: 13
V gene: TRBV6-5
CDR3 DNA: TGTGCCAGCAGCCTTTGGACGGTGGGGGGCTACACCTTC
CDR3 protein: CASSLWTVGGYTF

J gene: TRBJ2-7
D gene: TRBD1
clone size: .
CDR3 length: 13
V gene: TRBV27
CDR3 DNA: TGTGCCAGCAGTTTCGGACAGGGATACGAGCAGTACTTC
CDR3 protein: CASSFGQGYEQYF

J gene: TRBJ2-5
D gene: .
clone size: once
CDR3 length: 13
V gene: TRBV19
CDR3 DNA: TGTGCCAGTAGTAAATGGTCGGGAGAGACCCAGTACTTC
CDR3 protein: CASSKWSGETQYF

J gene: TRBJ2-7
D gene: .
clone size: .
CDR3 length: 15
V gene: TRBV2
CDR3 DNA: TGTGCCAGCAGTTACTCAGGGATCGGGAACTACGAGCAGTACTTC
CDR3 protein: CASSYSGIGNYEQYF

J gene: TRBJ2-1
D gene: .
clone size: .
CDR3 length: 13
V gene: TRBV4-2
CDR3 DNA: TGTGCCAGCAGCCAAGGTCAGACGTATGAGCAGTTCTTC
CDR3 protein: CASSQGQTYEQFF

J gene: TRBJ2-7
D gene: .
clone size: .
CDR3 length: 14
V gene: TRBV4-2
CDR3 DNA: TGTGCCAGCAGCGAGACGGGGGAAGGGTACGAGCAGTACTTC
CDR3 protein: CASSETGEGYEQYF

J gene: TRBJ2-4
D gene: .
clone size: .
CDR3 length: 14
V gene: TRBV23-1
CDR3 DNA: TGCGCCACCCCGGGAGTACTAGCCAAAAACATTCAGTACTTC
CDR3 protein: CATPGVLAKNIQYF

J gene: TRBJ2-2
D gene: .
clone size: .
CDR3 length: 15
V gene: TRBV6-5
CDR3 DNA: TGTGCCAGCACCCCCGCGCGGGCGAACACCGGGGAGCTGTTTTTT
CDR3 protein: CASTPARANTGELFF

J gene: TRBJ2-5
D gene: TRBD2
clone size: .
CDR3 length: 17
V gene: TRBV18
CDR3 DNA: TGTGCCAGCTCAGCCTTCGCCGGGACTAGCGATACAAAGACCCAGTACTTC
CDR3 protein: CASSAFAGTSDTKTQYF

J gene: TRBJ2-1
D gene: .
clone size: .
CDR3 length: 15
V gene: TRBV21-1
CDR3 DNA: TGTGCCAGCGTACCACAGGGACCGTACTACAATGAGCAGTTCTTC
CDR3 protein: CASVPQGPYYNEQFF

J gene: TRBJ1-1
D gene: .
clone size: .
CDR3 length: 14
V gene: TRBV19
CDR3 DNA: TGTGCCAGTAGTATAATGGGTGGGGGAACTGAAGCTTTCTTT
CDR3 protein: CASSIMGGGTEAFF

J gene: TRBJ2-7
D gene: TRBD1
clone size: .
CDR3 length: 14
V gene: TRBV6-1
CDR3 DNA: TGTGCCATCTCACCAGGGGGCGGGTCTGAAGAGCAGTACTTC
CDR3 protein: CAISPGGGSEEQYF

J gene: TRBJ1-1
D gene: TRBD1
clone size: .
CDR3 length: 13
V gene: TRBV19
CDR3 DNA: TGTGCCAGTACTGTGACAGGGGGCACTGAAGCTTTCTTT
CDR3 protein: CASTVTGGTEAFF

J gene: TRBJ2-7
D gene: TRBD2
clone size: .
CDR3 length: 13
V gene: TRBV27
CDR3 DNA: TGTGCCAGCAGGGCTAGCGGGACCTACGAGCAGTACTTC
CDR3 protein: CASRASGTYEQYF

J gene: TRBJ1-4
D gene: .
clone size: .
CDR3 length: 15
V gene: TRBV2
CDR3 DNA: TGTGCCAGCAGTGAATGGGGGGGGGCTAATGAAAAACTGTTTTTT
CDR3 protein: CASSEWGGANEKLFF

J gene: TRBJ2-7
D gene: TRBD2
clone size: .
CDR3 length: 14
V gene: TRBV5-8
CDR3 DNA: TGTGCCAGCAGTCTTAGCGGGCCGACCTACGAGCAGTACTTC
CDR3 protein: CASSLSGPTYEQYF

J gene: TRBJ1-2
D gene: .
clone size: .
CDR3 length: 15
V gene: TRBV10-2
CDR3 DNA: TGCGCCAGCAGTGAATACGAGGGGGGATCACTGGGCTACACCTTC
CDR3 protein: CASSEYEGGSLGYTF

J gene: TRBJ2-6
D gene: .
clone size: .
CDR3 length: 15
V gene: TRBV29-1
CDR3 DNA: TGCAGCGTTAGCGTTCCAGGGCGGGGGGCCAACGTCCTGACTTTC
CDR3 protein: CSVSVPGRGANVLTF

J gene: TRBJ1-1
D gene: .
clone size: .
CDR3 length: 15
V gene: TRBV5-1
CDR3 DNA: TGCGCCAGCAGCGCCGCGGGACCGAGTAACACTGAAGCTTTCTTT
CDR3 protein: CASSAAGPSNTEAFF

J gene: TRBJ2-1
D gene: TRBD1
clone size: .
CDR3 length: 15
V gene: TRBV5-1
CDR3 DNA: TGCGCCAGCAGCCGACGACAGGGGGCAGGCAATGAGCAGTTCTTC
CDR3 protein: CASSRRQGAGNEQFF

J gene: TRBJ1-2
D gene: .
clone size: .
CDR3 length: 14
V gene: TRBV27
CDR3 DNA: TGTGCCAGCAGCCGGCAGGGATTGGGCTATGGCTACACCTTC
CDR3 protein: CASSRQGLGYGYTF

J gene: TRBJ2-7
D gene: .
clone size: few
CDR3 length: 13
V gene: TRBV5-1
CDR3 DNA: TGCGCCAGCAGCTCAACGCCCTCCTACGAGCAGTACTTC
CDR3 protein: CASSSTPSYEQYF

J gene: TRBJ2-1
D gene: TRBD2
clone size: .
CDR3 length: 15
V gene: TRBV6-1
CDR3 DNA: TGTGCCAGCAGTGAAGTGGGGGGGGACTACAATGAGCAGTTCTTC
CDR3 protein: CASSEVGGDYNEQFF

J gene: TRBJ2-2
D gene: TRBD2
clone size: .
CDR3 length: 18
V gene: TRBV7-9
CDR3 DNA: TGTGCCAGCAGCCCCACCAGACTAGCGGGAGGGCCGGGCGGGGAGCTGTTTTTT
CDR3 protein: CASSPTRLAGGPGGELFF